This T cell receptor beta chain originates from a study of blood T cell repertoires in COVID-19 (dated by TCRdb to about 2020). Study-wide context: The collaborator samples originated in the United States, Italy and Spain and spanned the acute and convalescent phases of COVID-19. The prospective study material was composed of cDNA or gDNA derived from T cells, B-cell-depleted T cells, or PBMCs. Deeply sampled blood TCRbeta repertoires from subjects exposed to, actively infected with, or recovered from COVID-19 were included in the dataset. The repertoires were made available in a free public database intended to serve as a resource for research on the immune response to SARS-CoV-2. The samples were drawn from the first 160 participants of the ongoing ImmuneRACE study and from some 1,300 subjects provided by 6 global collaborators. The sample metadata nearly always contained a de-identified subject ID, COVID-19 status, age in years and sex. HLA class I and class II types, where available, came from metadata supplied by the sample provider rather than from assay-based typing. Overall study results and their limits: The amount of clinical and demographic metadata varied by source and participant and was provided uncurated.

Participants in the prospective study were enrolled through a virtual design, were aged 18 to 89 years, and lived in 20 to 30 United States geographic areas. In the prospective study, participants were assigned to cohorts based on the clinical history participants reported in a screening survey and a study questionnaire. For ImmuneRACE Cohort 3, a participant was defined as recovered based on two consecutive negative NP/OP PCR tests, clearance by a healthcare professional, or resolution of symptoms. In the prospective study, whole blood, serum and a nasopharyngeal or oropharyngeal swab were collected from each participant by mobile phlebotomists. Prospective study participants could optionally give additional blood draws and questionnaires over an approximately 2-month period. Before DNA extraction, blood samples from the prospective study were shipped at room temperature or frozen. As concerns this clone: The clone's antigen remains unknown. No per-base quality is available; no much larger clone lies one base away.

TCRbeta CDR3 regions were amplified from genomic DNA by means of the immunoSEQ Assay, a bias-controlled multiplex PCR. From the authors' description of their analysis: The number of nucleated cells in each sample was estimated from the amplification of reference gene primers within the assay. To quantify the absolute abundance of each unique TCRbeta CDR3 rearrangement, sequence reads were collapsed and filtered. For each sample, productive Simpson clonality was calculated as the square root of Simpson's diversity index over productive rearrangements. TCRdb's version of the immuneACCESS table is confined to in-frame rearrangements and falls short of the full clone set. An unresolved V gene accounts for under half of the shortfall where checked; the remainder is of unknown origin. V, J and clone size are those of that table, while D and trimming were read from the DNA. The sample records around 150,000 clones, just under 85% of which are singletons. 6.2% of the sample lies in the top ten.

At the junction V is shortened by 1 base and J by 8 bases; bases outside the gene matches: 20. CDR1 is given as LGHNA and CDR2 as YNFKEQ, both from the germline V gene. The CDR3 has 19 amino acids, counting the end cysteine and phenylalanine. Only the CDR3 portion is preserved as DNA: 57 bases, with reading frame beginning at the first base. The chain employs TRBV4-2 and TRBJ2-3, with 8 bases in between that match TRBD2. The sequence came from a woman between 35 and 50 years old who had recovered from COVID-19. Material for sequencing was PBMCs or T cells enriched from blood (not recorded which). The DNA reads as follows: TGTGCCAGCAGCCAAGCCCCAGCGGGGGTGAGTAAGGCAGTAGTTACGCAGTATTTT. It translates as CASSQAPAGVSKAVVTQYF.